Shown below are 27 T cell receptor beta chains from a single sample sequenced in a study of identifying expanded T cells in peripheral blood. The assay was immunoSEQ multiplex PCR, and TCRdb's table has in-frame clones only and misses some. This table holds some 54,000 clones, 70% to 85% found once. The sequenced sample was blood. These receptors were obtained from a person between 18 and 75 years old in good health.

The J gene is TRBJ2-5, the V gene TRBV5-1, with 7 bases identical to TRBD1. V trimming: 4 bases; J trimming: 1 base; junction bases outside the gene matches: 1. The germline V gene has CDR1 SGHRS and CDR2 YFSETQ. CDR3 length: 13 residues. The CDR3 region has the DNA TGCGCCAGCAGCCCAGGGGGCCAAGAGACCCAGTACTTC. Protein: CASSPGGQETQYF.

This chain links TRBV10-3 with TRBJ2-2; possibly TRBD1 for D (6 bases). Deletions cut 6 bases from V and 0 bases from J, with 14 bases between. The CDR3 covers 16 residues. Germline V gives CDR1 ENHRY, CDR2 SYGVKD. CDR3 nucleotides: TGTGCCATCAGGGACGACAGGAGCGCGAACACCGGGGAGCTGTTTTTT. As protein: CAIRDDRSANTGELFF.

This clone has only a few counts. The chain recombines TRBV7-9 with TRBJ1-1; TRBD1 matches 8 bases. V lost 5 bases to trimming and J lost 4 bases; unmatched junction nucleotides: 6. The CDR3 contains 14 residues. Germline V lookup: CDR1 SEHNR, CDR2 FQNEAQ (reference sequence). The CDR3 reads CASSPQGEATEAFF. The CDR3 DNA is TGTGCCAGCAGCCCACAGGGGGAGGCCACTGAAGCTTTCTTT.

In its sample, this clone was seen a few times. This chain joins TRBV6-1 and TRBJ2-1, with 8 bases fitting TRBD2. The CDR3 sequence is 15 residues long. CDR1 is MNHNS and CDR2 is SASEGT in the germline V gene. The J segment lost 2 bases and the V segment lost 7 bases, leaving 7 bases of the junction unmatched. CDR3 bases: TGTGCCAGCACCCCCCCGGGAGGGGCCTACAATGAGCAGTTCTTC. It yields the protein CASTPPGGAYNEQFF.

V is TRBV6-1 and J is TRBJ1-3; TRBD1 agrees at 8 bases. Trimming removed 6 bases from V and 1 base from J; junction bases left unmatched: 5. Germline V gives CDR1 MNHNS, CDR2 SASEGT. The CDR3 totals 15 residues. In nucleotides, the CDR3 is TGTGCCAGCAGAGGACAGGGCGTATCTGGAAACACCATATATTTT. This sequence encodes CASRGQGVSGNTIYF.

The genes are TRBV30 and TRBJ1-4; no reliable D call. V was clipped by 8 bases and J by 5 bases, with 15 bases between them. The germline V gene encodes CDR1 GTSNPN and CDR2 SVGIG (reference sequence). CDR3 length: 13 residues. CDR3 sequence reads: CALEAGLNEKLFF. The CDR3 DNA follows: TGTGCCCTAGAAGCCGGCCTGAATGAAAAACTGTTTTTT.

The rearrangement joins TRBV10-3 to TRBJ2-5; 12 bases are a match to TRBD1. Germline CDR1 reads ENHRY; CDR2 reads SYGVKD. The V and J ends lost 10 bases and 4 bases, in that order; junction bases with no gene match: 7. The CDR3 extends over 14 amino acids. The CDR3 DNA sequence: TGTGCCACAGGGTCGGGACAGGGGGCAGAGACCCAGTACTTC. Translation: CATGSGQGAETQYF.

The chain is built from TRBV5-6 and TRBJ2-5; the D gene could be TRBD1 or TRBD2 (7 bases each). Germline V gene data show CDR1 as SGHDT and CDR2 as YYEEEE. With 2 bases removed from V and 2 bases from J, the gap between germline ends came to 16 bases. This CDR3 has 16 amino acids. DNA for the CDR3: TGTGCCAGCAGCTTCGGGGGAGGGGGCCGGCAAGAGACCCAGTACTTC. Translating gives CASSFGGGGRQETQYF.

This rearrangement joins TRBV25-1 to TRBJ1-2; D remains unclear. Germline-derived CDR1 and CDR2 are MGHDK and SYGVNS. V was trimmed by 1 base and J by 4 bases, leaving 10 bases between them. This CDR3 is 14 amino acids long. The CDR3 DNA follows: TGTGCCAGCAGTGAATCTACAAGTTCCTATGGCTACACCTTC. This codes for CASSESTSSYGYTF.

The V and J genes are TRBV5-1 and TRBJ2-5; D ambiguous. CDR3 length: 13 residues. Germline CDR1 is SGHRS and CDR2 is YFSETQ. V was clipped by 4 bases and J by 2 bases, with 9 bases between them. The CDR3 region has the DNA TGCGCCAGCAGCGCATCCTTTCAAGAGACCCAGTACTTC. Amino acid sequence: CASSASFQETQYF.

This rearrangement joins TRBV7-9 to TRBJ2-3; TRBD2 matches at 12 bases. CDR1 SEHNR and CDR2 FQNEAQ come from the germline V gene (reference sequence). This CDR3 comprises 15 residues. With 5 bases clipped from V and 4 bases from J, the junction kept 4 bases outside the gene matches. CDR3 bases: TGTGCCAGCAGCGCGACTAGCGGGGGACCAGATACGCAGTATTTT. Protein product: CASSATSGGPDTQYF.

This rearrangement joins TRBV19 to TRBJ2-5; D call uncertain. The germline gives CDR1 LNHDA, CDR2 SQIVND (reference sequence). Trimming left V 3 bases short and J 2 bases short, with 7 bases between. The CDR3 totals 13 residues. The CDR3 protein is CASSIIQQETQYF. The CDR3 nucleotides are TGTGCCAGTAGTATCATCCAACAAGAGACCCAGTACTTC.

The gene calls are TRBV18 and TRBJ2-3; maybe TRBD1 (5 bases). Germline lookup yields CDR1 KGHSH and CDR2 LQKENI. The ends were cut back, 5 bases at V and 0 bases at J, with 18 bases in the middle. The CDR3 runs 17 residues. As DNA, the CDR3 is TGTGCCAGCTCAGCCCTCGCCCGGGCAGGGAGCACAGATACGCAGTATTTT. Encoded protein: CASSALARAGSTDTQYF.

The J gene is TRBJ2-2, the V gene TRBV19; 14 bases match TRBD2. Germline V gene lookup returns CDR1 LNHDA and CDR2 SQIVND (reference sequence). The length of the CDR3 is 18 residues. Unmatched junction bases numbered 11, after V lost 6 bases and J lost 5 bases. In nucleotides, the CDR3 is TGTGCCAGTAGCTATGGGACTAGCGGGGGAGGTAAAACCGGGGAGCTGTTTTTT. This encodes CASSYGTSGGGKTGELFF.

This clone was recorded only once. The chain joins TRBV6-1 to TRBJ1-2; tentatively, D is TRBD1 (6 bases). The germline V gene encodes CDR1 MNHNS and CDR2 SASEGT. V lost 7 bases, J lost 10 bases, and 13 bases lay in between. This CDR3 is built from 11 residues. CDR3 loop: CASTSEGDYTF. In nucleotides, the CDR3 is TGTGCCAGCACATCGGAGGGGGACTACACCTTC.

The chain is built from TRBV7-9 and TRBJ2-1; D remains unclear. The CDR3 is 12 amino acids. Germline loops: CDR1 SEHNR, CDR2 FQNEAQ (reference sequence). V dropped 8 bases and J dropped 5 bases, with 10 bases sitting between them. The CDR3 protein is CASSGLNNEQFF. The CDR3 coding sequence is TGTGCCAGCTCCGGGCTCAACAATGAGCAGTTCTTC. The full variable domain, its missing parts supplied by reference TRBV7-9 and TRBJ2-1, is DTGVSQNPRHKITKRGQNVTFRCDPISEHNRLYWYRQTLGQGPEFLTYFQNEAQLEKSRLLSDRFSAERPKGSFSTLEIQRTEQGDSAMYLCASSGLNNEQFFGPGTRLTVL.

The gene calls are TRBV6-1 and TRBJ1-3; D gene uncertain. This CDR3 region has 15 residues. The ends were cut back, 4 bases at V and 0 bases at J, with 10 bases in the middle. CDR1 MNHNS and CDR2 SASEGT come from the germline V gene. The CDR3 DNA reads TGTGCCAGCAGTGGGTCCCTGAGCTCTGGAAACACCATATATTTT. As protein: CASSGSLSSGNTIYF.

The chain employs TRBV19 and TRBJ1-5, with D uncertain. The germline V and J ends were trimmed by 3 bases and 0 bases, with 15 bases remaining between them. Germline values: CDR1 LNHDA, CDR2 SQIVND (reference sequence). The CDR3 contains 17 residues. Written as DNA, the CDR3 is TGTGCCAGTAGTATCCTTACGACCGGGTATAGCAATCAGCCCCAGCATTTT. Encoded protein: CASSILTTGYSNQPQHF.

The chain links TRBV9 to TRBJ2-5; TRBD1 matches at 9 bases. With the DNA end fitting TRBJ2-7 better, the J assignment may be wrong. Germline V CDR1 and CDR2: SGDLS, YYNGEE. The CDR3 runs 13 residues. The CDR3 loop is CASSGQGAYEQYF. The CDR3 region has the DNA TGTGCCAGCAGCGGACAGGGGGCCTACGAGCAGTACTTC.

The gene calls are TRBV5-1 and TRBJ2-3; unclear D gene. The CDR3 consists of 14 residues. Germline V gives CDR1 SGHRS, CDR2 YFSETQ. V dropped 0 bases and J dropped 2 bases, with 7 bases sitting between them. For the CDR3, the DNA is TGCGCCAGCAGCTTGGGAGGATACACAGATACGCAGTATTTT. This gives the protein CASSLGGYTDTQYF.

The chain is built from TRBV19 and TRBJ1-4; TRBD1 matches 7 bases. The CDR3 runs 15 residues. Germline values: CDR1 LNHDA, CDR2 SQIVND (reference sequence). V dropped 1 base and J dropped 4; count of bases not matched to a gene: 3. The CDR3 DNA is TGTGCCAGTAGTATAGGACAGGGTTATAATGAAAAACTGTTTTTT. Its translation: CASSIGQGYNEKLFF.

The chain carries TRBV5-1 and TRBJ2-6; 8 bases are shared with TRBD1. Germline-derived CDR1 and CDR2 are SGHRS and YFSETQ. Germline trimming cut 6 bases from V and 2 bases from J; bases unmatched to any gene: 4. This CDR3 region has 15 residues. The CDR3 DNA follows: TGCGCCAGCACCCAGGGGGCTACTGGGGCCAACGTCCTGACTTTC. It yields the protein CASTQGATGANVLTF. The whole variable domain, filled in from reference TRBV5-1 and TRBJ2-6, reads KAGVTQTPRYLIKTRGQQVTLSCSPISGHRSVSWYQQTPGQGLQFLFEYFSETQRNKGNFPGRFSGRQFSNSRSEMNVSTLELGDSALYLCASTQGATGANVLTFGAGSRLTVL.

This clone was detected only once. The gene calls are TRBV4-3 and TRBJ2-7, with no clear D. V was cut by 1 base and J by 6 bases, with 13 bases left in between. CDR3 length: 14 amino acids. Looked up from germline, CDR1 is LGHNA and CDR2 is YSLEER. The CDR3 region is CASSQVVGRLEQYF. CDR3 coding DNA: TGCGCCAGCAGCCAAGTGGTCGGCAGACTCGAGCAGTACTTC.

This rearrangement joins TRBV7-3 to TRBJ2-3, with D perhaps matching TRBD1 (6 bases). The CDR3 length is 14 residues. Trimming cost V 2 bases and J 2 bases, with 8 bases left between them. From germline, CDR1 is SGHTA and CDR2 FQGTGA. The CDR3 region has the DNA TGTGCCAGCAGCTTATCAGGGGCCACAGATACGCAGTATTTT. This translates into CASSLSGATDTQYF.

The V and J genes are TRBV29-1 and TRBJ2-3; no clear D gene. Germline CDR1 and CDR2: SQVTM and ANQGSEA. Trimming shortened V by 7 bases and J by 3 bases, and 11 bases separated the two germline ends. This CDR3 has 12 amino acids. CDR3 amino acids: CSATGRTDTQYF. CDR3 nucleotide sequence: TGCAGCGCTACCGGACGAACAGATACGCAGTATTTT.

The chain is built from TRBV7-9 and TRBJ1-1; D perhaps matches TRBD1 (6 bases). The length of the CDR3 is 16 residues. V was shortened by 1 base and J by 1 base, with 13 bases between the two germline ends. Germline CDR1 SEHNR, CDR2 FQNEAQ (reference sequence). The CDR3 DNA follows: TGTGCCAGCAGCTTAGGGCAGGGGCTCGGGAACACTGAAGCTTTCTTT. Amino acid sequence: CASSLGQGLGNTEAFF.

The rearrangement links TRBV5-1 to TRBJ1-1; D is uncertain. CDR1 is SGHRS, CDR2 YFSETQ, per germline. Trimming removed 0 bases at V and 9 bases at J, with 15 bases between. The CDR3 extends over 14 amino acids. CDR3 sequence reads: CASSLEPQLPKAFF. CDR3 DNA: TGCGCCAGCAGCTTGGAGCCTCAACTCCCTAAAGCTTTCTTT. Full variable domain (remainder filled in from reference TRBV5-1 and TRBJ1-1): KAGVTQTPRYLIKTRGQQVTLSCSPISGHRSVSWYQQTPGQGLQFLFEYFSETQRNKGNFPGRFSGRQFSNSRSEMNVSTLELGDSALYLCASSLEPQLPKAFFGQGTRLTVV.